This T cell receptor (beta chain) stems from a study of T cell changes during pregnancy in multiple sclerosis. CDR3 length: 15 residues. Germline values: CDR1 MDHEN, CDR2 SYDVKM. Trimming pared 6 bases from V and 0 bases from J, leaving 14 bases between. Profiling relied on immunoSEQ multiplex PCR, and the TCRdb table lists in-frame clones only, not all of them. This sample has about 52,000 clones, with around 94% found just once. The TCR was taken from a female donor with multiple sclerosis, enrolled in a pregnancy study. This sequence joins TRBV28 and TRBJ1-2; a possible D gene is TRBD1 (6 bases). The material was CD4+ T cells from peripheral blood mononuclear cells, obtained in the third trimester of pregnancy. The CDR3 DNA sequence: TGTGCCAGCAGCCGGAGTGACAGGCCTAACTATGGCTACACCTTC. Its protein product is CASSRSDRPNYGYTF.